This T cell receptor beta chain was captured in a study of T-cell reconstitution after alpha-beta-depleted transplantation in children. Unique molecular identifiers were built into the TCRbeta library. TCRdb re-called the PCR reads with MiXCR, one entry per CDR3 protein. The data show 490,000 or so distinct CDR3 sequences, with roughly an eighth seen just once and about 5.6% held by the top ten. After removal of 3 bases from V and 7 bases from J, the junction contained 7 bases not matched to a gene. Germline V CDR1 and CDR2: SQVTM, ANQGSEA. The CDR3 extends over 14 amino acids. This clonotype was observed many times.

The receptor was isolated from a human donor who donated a stem cell graft to a child with combined immunodeficiency. Specimen: PBMCs from the stem cell graft donor, collected from the stem cell graft. The chain carries TRBV29-1 and TRBJ2-2, with 8 bases lining up with TRBD2. CDR3 protein: CSVEGYRGGGELFF. CDR3 nucleotides: TGCAGCGTTGAGGGGTATCGGGGGGGCGGGGAGCTGTTTTTT.